This T cell receptor beta chain was recorded in a study of blood T cell repertoires in COVID-19. Repertoires were generated with immunoSEQ multiplex PCR, while TCRdb's copy carries only in-frame clones and drops some. This table has around 38,000 clones, roughly 87% appearing once. J was trimmed by 4 bases and V by 5 bases; bases with no gene match: 6. CDR1 is MDHEN, CDR2 SYDVKM, per germline. The CDR3 sequence is 15 residues long. The clonotype was recovered from a man in his 60s with COVID-19, enrolled during active disease. The chain recombines TRBV28 with TRBJ1-4, with TRBD1 matching over 8 bases. Sequencing input: peripheral blood. CDR3 coding DNA: TGTGCCAGCAGTCCTAGGGGACAGGTTAATGAAAAACTGTTTTTT. This encodes CASSPRGQVNEKLFF. Together with reference TRBV28 and TRBJ1-4, the CDR3 gives the full variable domain: DVKVTQSSRYLVKRTGEKVFLECVQDMDHENMFWYRQDPGLGLRLIYFSYDVKMKEKGDIPEGYSVSREKKERFSLILESASTNQTSMYLCASSPRGQVNEKLFFGSGTQLSVL.